Each of the 30 T cell receptor beta chains below was sequenced from the same sample in a study of PD-1 blockade in classical Hodgkin lymphoma. Profiled with immunoSEQ multiplex PCR; TCRdb holds only in-frame clones, not every one. Here the sample spans 34,000 or so clones, approximately 85% being singletons. Stated time point: cycle 4 day 1 (C4D1), after around six weeks of nivolumab. Following autologous stem cell transplantation, relapse occurred in every patient, and exposure to brentuximab vedotin varied. Sequencing was performed on peripheral blood mononuclear cells (PBMCs), taken before the fourth cycle of nivolumab. These receptors were taken from a human donor with classical Hodgkin lymphoma.

The rearrangement joins TRBV7-9 to TRBJ1-2; D remains unclear. Germline CDR1 SEHNR, CDR2 FQNEAQ (reference sequence). The ends were cut back, 1 base at V and 5 bases at J, with 11 bases in the middle. This CDR3 has 14 amino acids. As DNA, the CDR3 is TGTGCCAGCAGCTTAGGGGGAGAGGTATATGGCTACACCTTC. It codes for CASSLGGEVYGYTF. Variable domain in full (rest from reference TRBV7-9 and TRBJ1-2): DTGVSQNPRHKITKRGQNVTFRCDPISEHNRLYWYRQTLGQGPEFLTYFQNEAQLEKSRLLSDRFSAERPKGSFSTLEIQRTEQGDSAMYLCASSLGGEVYGYTFGSGTRLTVV.

A note on this clone: Different DNA sequences within this sample yield the same CDR3. The rearrangement joins TRBV30 to TRBJ2-2, with 9 bases matching TRBD2. This CDR3 contains 16 residues. V gave up 0 bases and J gave up 5 bases; unmatched junction bases: 7. The germline V gene has CDR1 GTSNPN and CDR2 SVGIG (reference sequence). The CDR3 protein is CAWSVLGGGDTGELFF. The CDR3 DNA reads TGTGCCTGGAGTGTACTTGGCGGGGGGGATACCGGGGAGCTGTTTTTT.

The genes are TRBV25-1 and TRBJ2-7; D is unclear. Trimming stripped 1 base from V and 1 base from J, with 5 bases between. Germline CDR1 is MGHDK and CDR2 is SYGVNS. The CDR3 has 13 amino acids. CDR3 nucleotides: TGTGCCAGCAGTGAATTCGGATCCTACGAGCAGTACGTC. This sequence encodes CASSEFGSYEQYV.

The chain links TRBV5-6 to TRBJ1-4; D unresolved. Germline V gives CDR1 SGHDT, CDR2 YYEEEE. The CDR3 loop spans 14 amino acids. Trimming pared 3 bases from V and 8 bases from J, leaving 14 bases between. The DNA for the CDR3 is TGTGCCAGCAGCTGGGATCTCGGCGGCGAAAAACTGTTTTTT. Its translation: CASSWDLGGEKLFF.

The rearrangement joins TRBV5-1 to TRBJ2-2; no reliable D call. Germline lookup yields CDR1 SGHRS and CDR2 YFSETQ. The CDR3 totals 14 residues. Trimming took 0 bases from V and 5 from J, leaving 8 bases between them. CDR3 nucleotide sequence: TGCGCCAGCAGCTTGGCTGACGTTACCGGGGAGCTGTTTTTT. This encodes CASSLADVTGELFF.

The V and J genes are TRBV5-1 and TRBJ2-5; D is ambiguous. Germline V gene data show CDR1 as SGHRS and CDR2 as YFSETQ. This CDR3 has 12 residues. V was pared by 0 bases and J by 1 base, with 1 base between. The CDR3 coding sequence is TGCGCCAGCAGCTTGGTCCAAGAGACCCAGTACTTC. Translated, it gives CASSLVQETQYF.

This chain connects TRBV30 to TRBJ2-3; the match to TRBD2 covers 11 bases. Trimming cost V 0 bases and J 1 base; bases outside gene matches: 21. CDR1 is GTSNPN, CDR2 SVGIG, per germline (reference sequence). CDR3 size: 22 residues. The CDR3 is CAWSVSRLKRRLAGPGTDTQYF. The CDR3, as DNA: TGTGCCTGGAGTGTCTCCCGGCTTAAGCGCAGACTAGCGGGACCCGGCACAGATACGCAGTATTTT.

The J gene is TRBJ1-4, the V gene TRBV4-1; the match to TRBD1 covers 7 bases. Germline loops: CDR1 MGHRA, CDR2 YSYEKL. The CDR3 has 15 amino acids. The V segment lost 2 bases and the J segment 7 bases; nucleotides outside the gene matches: 7. The CDR3 nucleotides read TGCGCCAGCAGCCAACTCCACAGGGGCGGTGAAAAACTGTTTTTT. Protein product: CASSQLHRGGEKLFF.

The CDR3, as DNA: TGTGCCAGCAGTGAGGACTACTTGGCAAATCAGCCCCAGCATTTT. Translated, it gives CASSEDYLANQPQHF. The genes are TRBV2 and TRBJ1-5; D is unresolved. Germline V gives CDR1 SNHLY, CDR2 FYNNEI. The CDR3 extends over 15 amino acids. Between the trimmed V and J ends, which lost 3 bases and 4 bases, there was a span of 13 bases.

The chain couples TRBV11-2 to TRBJ2-2, with TRBD1 matching over 7 bases. Germline V gene lookup returns CDR1 SGHAT and CDR2 FQNNGV. The J segment lost 4 bases and the V segment lost 4 bases, leaving 3 bases of the junction unmatched. The CDR3 has 14 amino acids. This CDR3 is CASSSYRGTGELFF. The CDR3 DNA reads as TGTGCCAGCAGCTCCTACAGGGGCACCGGGGAGCTGTTTTTT. Based on the CDR3 plus reference TRBV11-2 and TRBJ2-2, the full variable domain is EAGVAQSPRYKIIEKRQSVAFWCNPISGHATLYWYQQILGQGPKLLIQFQNNGVVDDSQLPKDRFSAERLKGVDSTLKIQPAKLEDSAVYLCASSSYRGTGELFFGEGSRLTVL.

The gene calls are TRBV10-3 and TRBJ2-3, with D perhaps TRBD2 (6 bases). Germline V lookup: CDR1 ENHRY, CDR2 SYGVKD. Trimming took 7 bases from V and 8 from J, leaving 10 bases between them. The CDR3 has 11 residues. The CDR3: CAITSARTQYF. The CDR3 DNA is TGTGCCATCACTAGCGCCCGTACGCAGTATTTT.

The rearrangement joins TRBV5-1 to TRBJ2-7, with D perhaps TRBD1 (5 bases). Germline CDR1 is SGHRS and CDR2 is YFSETQ. Trimming shortened V by 3 bases and J by 5 bases, and 18 bases separated the two germline ends. The CDR3 totals 15 residues. CDR3 region: CASSYGIQGRNEQYV. The CDR3 bases are TGCGCCAGCAGCTATGGGATCCAGGGTAGGAACGAGCAGTACGTC.

This clone has just a few counts. The rearrangement links TRBV9 to TRBJ1-1, with unresolved D. V gave up 0 bases and J gave up 1 base, with 10 bases separating them. CDR1 is SGDLS, CDR2 YYNGEE, per germline. The CDR3 length is 15 residues. For the CDR3, the DNA is TGTGCCAGCAGCGTAGACTTGGCAGAGAACACTGAAGCTTTCTTT. It codes for CASSVDLAENTEAFF.

The chain is built from TRBV7-9 and TRBJ2-3; tentative D call: TRBD2 (6 bases). V was trimmed by 1 base and J by 0 bases, leaving 11 bases between them. In germline, CDR1 is SEHNR, CDR2 FQNEAQ (reference sequence). The CDR3 sequence is 16 residues long. This CDR3 reads CASSLGVSGSTDTQYF. The CDR3 bases are TGTGCCAGCAGCTTAGGGGTTAGCGGTAGCACAGATACGCAGTATTTT.

The chain recombines TRBV28 with TRBJ2-3; 11 positions agree with TRBD2. Germline CDR1 is MDHEN and CDR2 is SYDVKM. V shed 4 bases, J shed 6 bases, and the junction held 18 bases outside the gene matches. The CDR3 is made up of 19 amino acids. This CDR3 reads CASSSLALGSGRAFDTQYF. For the CDR3, the DNA is TGTGCCAGCAGTTCCCTCGCCTTGGGTAGCGGGAGGGCATTTGATACGCAGTATTTT.

The chain links TRBV2 to TRBJ2-2; perhaps D is TRBD1 or TRBD2 (6 bases each). Deletions cut 6 bases from V and 6 bases from J, with 11 bases between. Germline V gene sequence: CDR1 SNHLY, CDR2 FYNNEI. The CDR3 loop spans 13 amino acids. In DNA form, the CDR3 reads TGTGCCAGCAGCCAGAGGGGGGCCGGGGAGCTGTTTTTT. It translates to CASSQRGAGELFF.

By sample fraction, this clone is medium-sized. V and J are TRBV27 and TRBJ1-2; D may be TRBD1 (6 bases). The germline CDR1 and CDR2 sequences are MNHEY and SMNVEV (reference sequence). This CDR3 has 15 amino acids. Trimming took off 6 bases at V and 4 bases at J, with 18 bases between the two ends. The CDR3 nucleotides read TGTGCCAGCAGGTTGGGGGCAGGGGCCCCCTATGGCTACACCTTC. Its translation is CASRLGAGAPYGYTF.

The V call is TRBV7-2, the J call TRBJ2-3; D is undetermined. Trimming took 3 bases from V and 0 from J, leaving 7 bases between them. The CDR3 sequence is 14 residues long. Germline V gene sequence: CDR1 SGHTA, CDR2 FQGNSA. The CDR3 reads CASSFLPSTDTQYF. The DNA for the CDR3 is TGTGCCAGCAGCTTTCTTCCCAGCACAGATACGCAGTATTTT. Based on the CDR3 plus reference TRBV7-2 and TRBJ2-3, the full variable domain is GAGVSQSPSNKVTEKGKDVELRCDPISGHTALYWYRQSLGQGLEFLIYFQGNSAPDKSGLPSDRFSAERTGGSVSTLTIQRTQQEDSAVYLCASSFLPSTDTQYFGPGTRLTVL.

This chain links TRBV5-1 with TRBJ2-1, with TRBD1 identical over 8 bases. V was pared by 3 bases and J by 10 bases, with 12 bases of the junction left unmatched. Germline CDR1 and CDR2: SGHRS and YFSETQ. This CDR3 is built from 15 residues. The CDR3 bases are TGCGCCAGCAGCTGGGACAGGTCCTACGGCGTGGAGCAGTTCTTC. Amino acid sequence: CASSWDRSYGVEQFF.

Relative to its sample, this clone is medium-sized. V gene TRBV19 combines with J gene TRBJ2-1; 7 nucleotides line up with TRBD2. This CDR3 has 13 residues. Trimming took 9 bases from V and 8 from J; bases not matched to a gene: 10. Germline CDR1 and CDR2: LNHDA and SQIVND (reference sequence). CDR3 residues: CASRDYSVDEQFF. CDR3 nucleotide sequence: TGTGCCAGCCGGGACTACTCGGTCGATGAGCAGTTCTTC.

This chain links TRBV4-1 with TRBJ1-5, with TRBD1 identical over 8 bases. CDR1 and CDR2 from the germline V gene are MGHRA and YSYEKL. J lost 7 bases, V lost 0 bases, and 11 bases had no gene match. CDR3 length equals 17 residues. The CDR3 reads CASSQEARGRGGQPQHF. The CDR3 region has the DNA TGCGCCAGCAGCCAAGAGGCCAGGGGGCGAGGGGGGCAGCCCCAGCATTTT.

Notes on this clone: The same CDR3 arises from other DNA sequences in this sample as well. V is TRBV19 and J is TRBJ2-1; no clear D. Germline V gene sequence: CDR1 LNHDA, CDR2 SQIVND (reference sequence). Trimming removed 3 bases at V and 10 bases at J, with 7 bases between. CDR3 length: 11 residues. For the CDR3, the DNA is TGTGCCAGTAGTATCGGGCGGGAGCAGTTCTTC. Translated, it gives CASSIGREQFF.

The V gene is TRBV11-3, the J gene TRBJ2-1, with D perhaps given as TRBD1 or TRBD2 (6 bases each). CDR1 is SGHNT, CDR2 YENEEA, per germline. The CDR3 runs 12 residues. Trimming cost V 3 bases and J 9 bases, with 9 bases left between them. CDR3 amino acids: CASSLGGGEQFF. CDR3 nucleotides: TGTGCCAGCAGCTTGGGGGGCGGTGAGCAGTTCTTC. The entire variable domain, with the rest obtained from reference TRBV11-3 and TRBJ2-1, is as follows: EAGVVQSPRYKIIEKKQPVAFWCNPISGHNTLYWYLQNLGQGPELLIRYENEEAVDDSQLPKDRFSAERLKGVDSTLKIQPAELGDSAVYLCASSLGGGEQFFGPGTRLTVL.

This rearrangement joins TRBV6-1 to TRBJ2-7; 8 bases line up with TRBD1. Looked up from germline, CDR1 is MNHNS and CDR2 is SASEGT. The junction had 6 bases not matched to a gene; V was cut back by 6 bases and J by 5 bases. The CDR3 extends over 13 amino acids. The CDR3 loop is CASRDRAVHEQYV. The CDR3, as DNA: TGTGCCAGCAGGGACAGGGCAGTCCACGAGCAGTACGTC.

This chain uses TRBV4-3 with TRBJ2-2, with 7 bases matching TRBD2. The V gene's germline CDR1 is LGHNA and CDR2 YSLEER. The junction had 7 bases not matched to a gene; V was cut back by 1 base and J by 5 bases. CDR3 size: 16 residues. In DNA, the CDR3 is TGCGCCAGCAGCCAAGTGGGCCGGGGGGAAACCGGGGAGCTGTTTTTT. Encoded protein: CASSQVGRGETGELFF.

The chain employs TRBV14 and TRBJ2-5; D gene uncertain. Germline assignment: CDR1 SGHDN and CDR2 FVKESK. Trimming pared 4 bases from V and 9 bases from J, leaving 12 bases between. CDR3 length: 12 amino acids. CDR3 loop: CASSPGPFPQYF. CDR3 DNA: TGTGCCAGCAGCCCCGGACCTTTTCCCCAGTACTTC.

V is TRBV28 and J is TRBJ1-5; 9 bases align to TRBD1. The CDR3 length is 16 residues. CDR1 MDHEN and CDR2 SYDVKM come from the germline V gene. The V gene end was trimmed by 3 bases and the J gene end by 6 bases; junction bases not matched to a gene: 9. Here the CDR3 DNA reads TGTGCCAGCAGTTTGGGGTGGGGACAGGGAAGTCAGCCCCAGCATTTT. It codes for CASSLGWGQGSQPQHF.

DNA of the CDR3: TGTGCCAGCAGCTTAAGGGGAGGGCAGAAGAACACTGAAGCTTTCTTT. Its protein product is CASSLRGGQKNTEAFF. The chain is built from TRBV7-2 and TRBJ1-1; D is possibly TRBD1 (5 bases). The CDR3 runs 16 residues. V lost 2 bases to trimming and J lost 1 base, with 14 bases between them. Germline V gene sequence: CDR1 SGHTA, CDR2 FQGNSA.

V and J are TRBV6-6 and TRBJ1-1; maybe TRBD1 (5 bases). This CDR3 has 12 amino acids. V lost 4 bases and J 11 bases, leaving 14 bases between the germline ends. CDR1 is MNHNY and CDR2 is SVGAGI in the germline V gene (reference sequence). The DNA of the CDR3 is TGTGCCAGCAGTTCGGACACCCACGGGGCTTTCTTT. Its translation: CASSSDTHGAFF.

This chain uses TRBV28 with TRBJ2-2; D call uncertain. This CDR3 comprises 16 residues. Germline CDR1 is MDHEN and CDR2 is SYDVKM. V was clipped by 6 bases and J by 2 bases, with 16 bases between them. The CDR3 coding sequence is TGTGCCAGCAGCCCTGGGTCTCAGAGAAACACCGGGGAGCTGTTTTTT. Translating it yields CASSPGSQRNTGELFF.